This T cell receptor beta chain was obtained from a study of blood T cell repertoires in COVID-19. Whole-study context: Donors in the United States, Italy and Spain gave samples during acute or convalescent COVID-19. PBMCs, B-cell-depleted T cells, or T cells provided the cDNA or gDNA that made up the material.

This clone was seen a handful of times. The length of the CDR3 is 15 residues. V gave up 2 bases and J gave up 2 bases, with 12 bases separating them. The germline gives CDR1 MNHEY, CDR2 SVGAGI. Per the original methods: Amplified reference gene primers provided the basis for estimating nucleated cell counts. Assay used: immunoSEQ multiplex PCR; TCRdb lists only in-frame clones, some missing. Clone size and V and J calls were adopted from that table, with D and trimming inferred from the DNA. The sample yields some 97,000 clones, about 90% seen once. This chain uses TRBV6-5 with TRBJ1-1; D is perhaps TRBD1 (6 bases). The sample was peripheral blood. The TCR was taken from a man aged 30-40 years in a cohort sampled during active COVID-19. The CDR3 region has the DNA TGTGCCAGCAGTTACCCAGGGACATCCAACACTGAAGCTTTCTTT. Residues: CASSYPGTSNTEAFF.